The next 22 T cell receptor beta chains were all read from a single sample in a study of T cell responses to AZD1222 COVID-19 vaccine. Repertoires were generated with immunoSEQ multiplex PCR, while TCRdb's copy carries only in-frame clones and drops some. Among more than 130,000 clones listed, just over 90% were seen once. The sample here was peripheral blood, taken on day 0 of AZD1222 vaccination. These TCRs come from an adult in good health.

V is TRBV7-2 and J is TRBJ1-6; D not certain. Germline CDR1 is SGHTA and CDR2 is FQGNSA. The CDR3 spans 16 residues. Deletions cut 5 bases from V and 0 bases from J, with 11 bases between. The CDR3 DNA reads TGTGCCAGCAGCCCAGAGTCCGGCTCCTATAATTCACCCCTCCACTTT. Translated: CASSPESGSYNSPLHF.

Written as DNA, the CDR3 is TGTGCCAGCAGCTCAGCGGACAGGGGCGTTAGGAACTATGGCTACACCTTC. Amino acid sequence: CASSSADRGVRNYGYTF. The V and J genes are TRBV13 and TRBJ1-2; 9 nucleotides match TRBD1. Germline-derived CDR1 and CDR2 are PRHDT and FYEKMQ (reference sequence). The V and J ends lost 4 bases and 2 bases, in that order; junction bases with no gene match: 11. The CDR3 runs 17 residues.

In nucleotides, the CDR3 is TGTGCCAGCAGCCCCTGGCAGGACACTGAAGCTTTCTTT. It translates to CASSPWQDTEAFF. The chain carries TRBV6-2 or TRBV6-3 and TRBJ1-1, with no clear D. CDR3 length: 13 residues. Germline CDR1 is MNHEY and CDR2 is SVGEGT. With 6 bases removed from V and 3 bases from J, the gap between germline ends came to 11 bases.

V usage is TRBV24-1 and J usage is TRBJ1-5, with D perhaps TRBD1 (5 bases). Germline lookup yields CDR1 KGHDR and CDR2 SFDVKD. The CDR3 runs 17 residues. Trimming removed 0 bases at V and 9 bases at J, with 20 bases between. This CDR3 is CATSDLLVCGACRPQHF. The CDR3 region has the DNA TGTGCCACCAGTGATTTGCTCGTTTGCGGGGCCTGTAGGCCCCAGCATTTT.

The chain is built from TRBV6-1 and TRBJ2-7; the D is unclear. The germline V and J ends were trimmed by 3 bases and 2 bases, with 11 bases remaining between them. The CDR3 is made up of 14 amino acids. Germline CDR1 MNHNS, CDR2 SASEGT. This chain's CDR3 is CASSETFRTYEQYF. In DNA, the CDR3 is TGTGCCAGCAGTGAGACTTTCCGTACCTACGAGCAGTACTTC.

This clone occurred a few times. The chain couples TRBV10-3 to TRBJ2-2; the match to TRBD1 covers 7 bases. This CDR3 has 17 residues. V dropped 3 bases and J dropped 6; count of bases not matched to a gene: 13. The germline CDR1 and CDR2 sequences are ENHRY and SYGVKD. CDR3 coding DNA: TGTGCCATCAGTGAAGCTACAGGGGTAACTAGGGCCGGGGAGCTGTTTTTT. Translated, it gives CAISEATGVTRAGELFF.

The chain employs TRBV30 and TRBJ1-2, with a weak D call TRBD1 (5 bases). The CDR3 length is 14 residues. The V gene lost 3 bases and the J gene lost 0 bases, with 11 bases spanning the gap. Per germline, CDR1 GTSNPN and CDR2 SVGIG (reference sequence). CDR3 sequence (DNA): TGTGCCTGGAGCTGGACACCAGCTAACTATGGCTACACCTTC. It is translated as CAWSWTPANYGYTF.

In regard to this clone: One end of the junction varies from germline; a read error may be responsible. This chain joins TRBV29-1 and TRBJ1-1; possibly TRBD1 for D (6 bases). Germline lookup yields CDR1 SQVTM and CDR2 ANQGSEA. The CDR3 consists of 11 residues. The CDR3, as DNA: TGCAGCGTTGAAGCCCGGGCAGGGGTATGGTTT. This encodes CSVEARAGVWF.

The chain couples TRBV2 to TRBJ2-7; D uncertain. Germline V gene lookup returns CDR1 SNHLY and CDR2 FYNNEI. The CDR3 has 13 amino acids. Trimming cost V 2 bases and J 6 bases, with 11 bases left between them. The chain's CDR3 is CASSESRSSEQYF. CDR3 DNA: TGTGCCAGCAGTGAATCCAGGTCTTCCGAGCAGTACTTC.

In this sample, this clone turned up once. The chain couples TRBV5-6 to TRBJ2-3, with D possibly matching TRBD2 (6 bases). CDR1 and CDR2 (germline): SGHDT, YYEEEE. V was pared by 0 bases and J by 5 bases, with 10 bases between. The CDR3 totals 14 residues. The CDR3 coding sequence is TGTGCCAGCAGCTTGGGCGGAGGGTTAGATACGCAGTATTTT. It specifies CASSLGGGLDTQYF.

The chain has TRBV7-4 and TRBJ2-5; D unclear. Germline loops: CDR1 SGHVT, CDR2 SQSDAQ. Trimming took 3 bases from V and 2 from J, leaving 19 bases between them. The CDR3 loop spans 17 amino acids. The CDR3 DNA reads as TGTGCCAGCAGCTTCCGGGCCGCAGATCCCCCGCAAGAGACCCAGTACTTC. Amino acid sequence: CASSFRAADPPQETQYF.

The rearrangement uses TRBV14 and TRBJ1-1; D possibly corresponds to TRBD1 (5 bases). Deletions cut 0 bases from V and 4 bases from J, with 15 bases between. The CDR3 is made up of 16 amino acids. Germline loops: CDR1 SGHDN, CDR2 FVKESK. The CDR3 coding sequence is TGTGCCAGCAGCCAAGAGGAAGGACAAGCTGCCACTGAAGCTTTCTTT. This translates into CASSQEEGQAATEAFF.

This clone has just one count. The V and J genes are TRBV5-1 and TRBJ1-5; 8 nucleotides match TRBD1. Germline V CDR1 and CDR2: SGHRS, YFSETQ. The CDR3 consists of 14 residues. Germline trimming cut 4 bases from V and 8 bases from J; bases unmatched to any gene: 8. This chain's CDR3 is CASSRDRPEEPQHF. In nucleotides, the CDR3 is TGCGCCAGCAGCAGGGACAGGCCCGAGGAGCCCCAGCATTTT.

The rearrangement links TRBV12-3 or TRBV12-4 to TRBJ2-7; 9 nucleotides align to TRBD1. Trimming cost V 7 bases and J 4 bases; bases outside gene matches: 5. The CDR3 has 13 residues. The CDR3 region is CASTRGQGYEQYF. The CDR3 DNA is TGTGCCAGCACCCGAGGACAGGGGTACGAGCAGTACTTC.

This clone was counted only a few times. The chain links TRBV6-4 to TRBJ2-1; D unresolved. Germline values: CDR1 MRHNA, CDR2 SNTAGT. Trimming cost V 4 bases and J 5 bases, with 12 bases left between them. The CDR3 totals 14 residues. The DNA for the CDR3 is TGTGCCAGCAGTGCTTTCGGGCGAGACAATGAGCAGTTCTTC. This translates into CASSAFGRDNEQFF.

This clone was detected once. The gene calls are TRBV11-2 and TRBJ2-3; 8 nucleotides match TRBD1. The CDR3 totals 17 residues. V shed 2 bases and J 1 base; nucleotides not matched to a gene: 8. The V gene's germline CDR1 is SGHAT and CDR2 FQNNGV. As DNA, the CDR3 is TGTGCCAGCAGCTTAAAACGTGGACAGGGCCGCACAGATACGCAGTATTTT. Amino acid sequence: CASSLKRGQGRTDTQYF. The full variable domain, in which reference TRBV11-2 and TRBJ2-3 provide the parts outside the CDR3, is EAGVAQSPRYKIIEKRQSVAFWCNPISGHATLYWYQQILGQGPKLLIQFQNNGVVDDSQLPKDRFSAERLKGVDSTLKIQPAKLEDSAVYLCASSLKRGQGRTDTQYFGPGTRLTVL.

This chain joins TRBV5-1 and TRBJ2-2; 12 bases align to TRBD2. This CDR3 is 15 amino acids long. V was clipped by 4 bases and J by 6 bases; unmatched bases: 4. Germline V lookup: CDR1 SGHRS, CDR2 YFSETQ. The CDR3 region has the DNA TGCGCCAGCAGCCCTAGCGGGAGGGATCCCGGGGAGCTGTTTTTT. As protein: CASSPSGRDPGELFF.

This clone was seen only once. V gene TRBV6-4 combines with J gene TRBJ2-3; 9 positions agree with TRBD2. The junction had 7 bases not matched to a gene; V was cut back by 5 bases and J by 4 bases. The CDR3 is 15 residues long. Germline-derived CDR1 and CDR2 are MRHNA and SNTAGT. The CDR3 DNA reads TGTGCCAGCAGTAATAGCGGGAGCGGCGCAGATACGCAGTATTTT. It translates to CASSNSGSGADTQYF.

This rearrangement joins TRBV6-5 to TRBJ1-1; D uncertain. The CDR3 totals 12 residues. Trimming cost V 5 bases and J 2 bases, with 6 bases left between them. CDR1 and CDR2 from the germline V gene are MNHEY and SVGAGI. The CDR3 region is CASSPDNTEAFF. CDR3 coding DNA: TGTGCCAGCAGTCCCGACAACACTGAAGCTTTCTTT.

The chain uses TRBV7-8 and TRBJ2-2; D gene unclear. V gave up 3 bases and J gave up 2 bases, with 10 bases separating them. CDR1 is SGHVS, CDR2 FQNEAQ, per germline. This CDR3 has 15 residues. For the CDR3, the DNA is TGTGCCAGCAGCTTCGGGCAGCCAAACACCGGGGAGCTGTTTTTT. Translation: CASSFGQPNTGELFF.

The chain joins TRBV19 to TRBJ1-1; maybe TRBD1 (6 bases). The germline CDR1 and CDR2 sequences are LNHDA and SQIVND (reference sequence). This CDR3 is built from 16 residues. With 7 bases removed from V and 0 bases from J, the gap between germline ends came to 18 bases. This chain's CDR3 is CASNPGQSPMNTEAFF. The CDR3 DNA sequence: TGTGCCAGTAACCCCGGACAGTCCCCTATGAACACTGAAGCTTTCTTT.

J is TRBJ2-3 and V is TRBV6-5, with D maybe TRBD2 (6 bases). Germline values: CDR1 MNHEY, CDR2 SVGAGI. The V gene lost 6 bases and the J gene lost 0 bases, with 13 bases spanning the gap. The CDR3 extends over 15 amino acids. The CDR3 coding sequence is TGTGCCAGCAGAACAACCGGGACTAGCACAGATACGCAGTATTTT. This codes for CASRTTGTSTDTQYF.